The clone carrying this TCR beta chain was counted a few times. What it recognizes is unknown. This entry is derived from a study of T-cell reconstitution after alpha-beta-depleted transplantation in children. General observations from the study: Diversity of TCRbeta at day 60 was high in some patients, arising from surviving recipient T cells and thymic progenitors. T-cell counts and diversity at one year post-transplant came mainly from newly produced T cells.

The TCRbeta library incorporated unique molecular identifiers. One entry per CDR3 protein, called by TCRdb with MiXCR from the PCR reads. The table includes about 77,000 distinct CDR3 sequences, roughly 20% detected once. This specimen was PBMCs, mostly from graft donor cells, taken 360 days after TCRalphabeta/CD19-depleted stem cell transplant. The source is a male patient between 2 and 9 years old who had a stem cell transplant for acute lymphoblastic leukemia, so the T cells may come from the graft donor.

CDR3 in amino acids: CASSLGPWGRPYEQYF. In nucleotides, the CDR3 is TGTGCCAGCAGCTTAGGGCCGTGGGGACGGCCCTACGAGCAGTACTTC. V gene TRBV7-9 combines with J gene TRBJ2-7; D is possibly TRBD1 or TRBD2 (5 bases each). The CDR3 spans 16 residues. CDR1 and CDR2 (germline): SEHNR, FQNEAQ (reference sequence). With 1 base removed from V and 2 bases from J, the gap between germline ends came to 15 bases.